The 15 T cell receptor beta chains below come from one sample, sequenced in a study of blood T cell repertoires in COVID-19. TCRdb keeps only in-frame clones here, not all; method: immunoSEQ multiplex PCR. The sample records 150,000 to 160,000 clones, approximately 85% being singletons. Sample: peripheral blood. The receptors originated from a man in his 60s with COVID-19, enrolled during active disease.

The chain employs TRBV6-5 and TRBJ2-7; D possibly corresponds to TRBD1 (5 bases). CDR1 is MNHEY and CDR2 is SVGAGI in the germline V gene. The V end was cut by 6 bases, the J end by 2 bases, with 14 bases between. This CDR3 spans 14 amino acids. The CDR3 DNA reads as TGTGCCAGCAGGTCTTACAGGTTCCCCTACGAGCAGTACTTC. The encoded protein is CASRSYRFPYEQYF.

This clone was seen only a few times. The chain's CDR3 is CASSLAQGAAYNSPLHF. The CDR3 coding sequence is TGTGCCAGCAGCTTAGCCCAGGGGGCCGCCTATAATTCACCCCTCCACTTT. V and J are TRBV7-9 and TRBJ1-6; 8 bases line up with TRBD1. CDR3 length: 17 amino acids. CDR1 is SEHNR, CDR2 FQNEAQ, per germline (reference sequence). V trimming: 0 bases; J trimming: 2 bases; junction bases outside the gene matches: 3.

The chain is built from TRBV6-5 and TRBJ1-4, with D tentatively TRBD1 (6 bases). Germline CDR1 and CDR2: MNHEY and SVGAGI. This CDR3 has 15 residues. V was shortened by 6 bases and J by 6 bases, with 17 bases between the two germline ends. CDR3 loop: CASRRVTGTYEKLFF. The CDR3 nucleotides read TGTGCCAGCAGACGGGTTACAGGGACATATGAAAAACTGTTTTTT.

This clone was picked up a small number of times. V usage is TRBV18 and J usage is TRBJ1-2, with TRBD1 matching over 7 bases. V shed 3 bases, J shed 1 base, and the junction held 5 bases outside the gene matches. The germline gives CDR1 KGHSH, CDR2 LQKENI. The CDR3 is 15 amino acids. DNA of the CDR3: TGTGCCAGCTCACCGACAGGGACCCTTAACTATGGCTACACCTTC. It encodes CASSPTGTLNYGYTF.

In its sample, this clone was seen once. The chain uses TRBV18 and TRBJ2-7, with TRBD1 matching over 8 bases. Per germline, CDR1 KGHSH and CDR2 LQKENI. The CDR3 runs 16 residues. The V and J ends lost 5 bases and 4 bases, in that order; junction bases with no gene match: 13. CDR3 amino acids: CASSATGASVRYEQYF. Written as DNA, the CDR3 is TGTGCCAGCTCAGCGACAGGGGCCTCGGTGCGGTACGAGCAGTACTTC. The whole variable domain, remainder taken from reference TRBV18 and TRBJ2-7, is NAGVMQNPRHLVRRRGQEARLRCSPMKGHSHVYWYRQLPEEGLKFMVYLQKENIIDESGMPKERFSAEFPKEGPSILRIQQVVRGDSAAYFCASSATGASVRYEQYFGPGTRLTVT.

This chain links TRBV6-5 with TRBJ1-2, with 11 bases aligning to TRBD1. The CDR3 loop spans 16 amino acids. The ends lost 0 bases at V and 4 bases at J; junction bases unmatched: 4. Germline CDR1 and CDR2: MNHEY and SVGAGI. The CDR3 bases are TGTGCCAGCAGTTACTCTGGCGGACAGGGGGCCTATGGCTACACCTTC. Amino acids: CASSYSGGQGAYGYTF.

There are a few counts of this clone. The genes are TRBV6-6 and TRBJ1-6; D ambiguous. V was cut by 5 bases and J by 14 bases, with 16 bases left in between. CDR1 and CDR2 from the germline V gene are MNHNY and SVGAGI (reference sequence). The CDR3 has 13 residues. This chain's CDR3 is CASSPGVGGTLHF. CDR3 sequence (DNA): TGTGCCAGCAGTCCCGGGGTTGGAGGCACCCTCCACTTT.

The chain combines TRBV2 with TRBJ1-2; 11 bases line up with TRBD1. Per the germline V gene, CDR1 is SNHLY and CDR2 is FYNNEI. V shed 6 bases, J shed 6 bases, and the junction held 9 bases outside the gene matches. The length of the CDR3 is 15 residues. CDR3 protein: CASRRTGGAQDGYTF. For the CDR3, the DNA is TGTGCCAGCAGGAGGACAGGGGGCGCGCAGGATGGCTACACCTTC.

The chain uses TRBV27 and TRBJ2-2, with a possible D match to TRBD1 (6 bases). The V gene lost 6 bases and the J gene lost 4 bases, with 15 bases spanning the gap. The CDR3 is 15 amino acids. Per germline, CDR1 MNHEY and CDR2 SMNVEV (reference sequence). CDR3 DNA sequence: TGTGCCAGCAGGAGGCTCATCAGGGGCACCGGGGAGCTGTTTTTT. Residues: CASRRLIRGTGELFF.

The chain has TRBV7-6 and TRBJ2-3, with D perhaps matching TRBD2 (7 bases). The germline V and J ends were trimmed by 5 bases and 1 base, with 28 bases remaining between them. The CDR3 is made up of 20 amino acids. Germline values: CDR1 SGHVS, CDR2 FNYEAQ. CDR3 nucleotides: TGTGCCAGCAGCCGAGAGGGGGGGTCCATAGTAAGTAAGGGCACAGATACGCAGTATTTT. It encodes CASSREGGSIVSKGTDTQYF.

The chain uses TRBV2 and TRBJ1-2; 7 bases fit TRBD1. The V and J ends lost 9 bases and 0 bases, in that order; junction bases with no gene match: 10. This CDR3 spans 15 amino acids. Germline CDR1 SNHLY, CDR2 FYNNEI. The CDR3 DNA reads TGTGCCAGGGACAGGCGTAGCCAGGCTAACTATGGCTACACCTTC. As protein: CARDRRSQANYGYTF. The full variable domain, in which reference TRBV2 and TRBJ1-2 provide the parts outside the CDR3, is EPEVTQTPSHQVTQMGQEVILRCVPISNHLYFYWYRQILGQKVEFLVSFYNNEISEKSEIFDDQFSVERPDGSNFTLKIRSTKLEDSAMYFCARDRRSQANYGYTFGSGTRLTVV.

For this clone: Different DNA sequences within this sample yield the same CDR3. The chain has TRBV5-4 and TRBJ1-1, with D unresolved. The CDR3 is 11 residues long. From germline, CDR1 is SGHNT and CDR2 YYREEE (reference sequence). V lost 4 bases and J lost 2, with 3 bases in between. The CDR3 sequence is CASSLNTEAFF. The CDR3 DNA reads TGTGCCAGCAGCCTAAACACTGAAGCTTTCTTT.

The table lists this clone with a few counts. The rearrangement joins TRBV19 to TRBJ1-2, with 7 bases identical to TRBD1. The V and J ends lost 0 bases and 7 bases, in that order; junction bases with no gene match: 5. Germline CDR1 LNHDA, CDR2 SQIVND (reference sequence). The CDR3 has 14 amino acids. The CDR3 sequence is CASSIEWTGAGYTF. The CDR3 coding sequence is TGTGCCAGTAGTATAGAGTGGACAGGCGCTGGCTACACCTTC.

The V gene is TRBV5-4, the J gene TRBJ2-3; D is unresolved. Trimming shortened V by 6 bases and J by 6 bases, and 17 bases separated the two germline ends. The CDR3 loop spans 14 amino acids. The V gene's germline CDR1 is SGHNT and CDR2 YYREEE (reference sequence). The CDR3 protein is CASTLSADFDTQYF. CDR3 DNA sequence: TGTGCCAGCACCCTTAGTGCCGATTTCGATACGCAGTATTTT.

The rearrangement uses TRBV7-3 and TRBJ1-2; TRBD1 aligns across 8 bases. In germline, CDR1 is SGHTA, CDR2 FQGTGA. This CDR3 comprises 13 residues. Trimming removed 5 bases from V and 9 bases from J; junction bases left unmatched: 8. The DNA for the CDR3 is TGTGCCAGCAGCCAACGACAGGGGTTGAGCTACACCTTC. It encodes CASSQRQGLSYTF.